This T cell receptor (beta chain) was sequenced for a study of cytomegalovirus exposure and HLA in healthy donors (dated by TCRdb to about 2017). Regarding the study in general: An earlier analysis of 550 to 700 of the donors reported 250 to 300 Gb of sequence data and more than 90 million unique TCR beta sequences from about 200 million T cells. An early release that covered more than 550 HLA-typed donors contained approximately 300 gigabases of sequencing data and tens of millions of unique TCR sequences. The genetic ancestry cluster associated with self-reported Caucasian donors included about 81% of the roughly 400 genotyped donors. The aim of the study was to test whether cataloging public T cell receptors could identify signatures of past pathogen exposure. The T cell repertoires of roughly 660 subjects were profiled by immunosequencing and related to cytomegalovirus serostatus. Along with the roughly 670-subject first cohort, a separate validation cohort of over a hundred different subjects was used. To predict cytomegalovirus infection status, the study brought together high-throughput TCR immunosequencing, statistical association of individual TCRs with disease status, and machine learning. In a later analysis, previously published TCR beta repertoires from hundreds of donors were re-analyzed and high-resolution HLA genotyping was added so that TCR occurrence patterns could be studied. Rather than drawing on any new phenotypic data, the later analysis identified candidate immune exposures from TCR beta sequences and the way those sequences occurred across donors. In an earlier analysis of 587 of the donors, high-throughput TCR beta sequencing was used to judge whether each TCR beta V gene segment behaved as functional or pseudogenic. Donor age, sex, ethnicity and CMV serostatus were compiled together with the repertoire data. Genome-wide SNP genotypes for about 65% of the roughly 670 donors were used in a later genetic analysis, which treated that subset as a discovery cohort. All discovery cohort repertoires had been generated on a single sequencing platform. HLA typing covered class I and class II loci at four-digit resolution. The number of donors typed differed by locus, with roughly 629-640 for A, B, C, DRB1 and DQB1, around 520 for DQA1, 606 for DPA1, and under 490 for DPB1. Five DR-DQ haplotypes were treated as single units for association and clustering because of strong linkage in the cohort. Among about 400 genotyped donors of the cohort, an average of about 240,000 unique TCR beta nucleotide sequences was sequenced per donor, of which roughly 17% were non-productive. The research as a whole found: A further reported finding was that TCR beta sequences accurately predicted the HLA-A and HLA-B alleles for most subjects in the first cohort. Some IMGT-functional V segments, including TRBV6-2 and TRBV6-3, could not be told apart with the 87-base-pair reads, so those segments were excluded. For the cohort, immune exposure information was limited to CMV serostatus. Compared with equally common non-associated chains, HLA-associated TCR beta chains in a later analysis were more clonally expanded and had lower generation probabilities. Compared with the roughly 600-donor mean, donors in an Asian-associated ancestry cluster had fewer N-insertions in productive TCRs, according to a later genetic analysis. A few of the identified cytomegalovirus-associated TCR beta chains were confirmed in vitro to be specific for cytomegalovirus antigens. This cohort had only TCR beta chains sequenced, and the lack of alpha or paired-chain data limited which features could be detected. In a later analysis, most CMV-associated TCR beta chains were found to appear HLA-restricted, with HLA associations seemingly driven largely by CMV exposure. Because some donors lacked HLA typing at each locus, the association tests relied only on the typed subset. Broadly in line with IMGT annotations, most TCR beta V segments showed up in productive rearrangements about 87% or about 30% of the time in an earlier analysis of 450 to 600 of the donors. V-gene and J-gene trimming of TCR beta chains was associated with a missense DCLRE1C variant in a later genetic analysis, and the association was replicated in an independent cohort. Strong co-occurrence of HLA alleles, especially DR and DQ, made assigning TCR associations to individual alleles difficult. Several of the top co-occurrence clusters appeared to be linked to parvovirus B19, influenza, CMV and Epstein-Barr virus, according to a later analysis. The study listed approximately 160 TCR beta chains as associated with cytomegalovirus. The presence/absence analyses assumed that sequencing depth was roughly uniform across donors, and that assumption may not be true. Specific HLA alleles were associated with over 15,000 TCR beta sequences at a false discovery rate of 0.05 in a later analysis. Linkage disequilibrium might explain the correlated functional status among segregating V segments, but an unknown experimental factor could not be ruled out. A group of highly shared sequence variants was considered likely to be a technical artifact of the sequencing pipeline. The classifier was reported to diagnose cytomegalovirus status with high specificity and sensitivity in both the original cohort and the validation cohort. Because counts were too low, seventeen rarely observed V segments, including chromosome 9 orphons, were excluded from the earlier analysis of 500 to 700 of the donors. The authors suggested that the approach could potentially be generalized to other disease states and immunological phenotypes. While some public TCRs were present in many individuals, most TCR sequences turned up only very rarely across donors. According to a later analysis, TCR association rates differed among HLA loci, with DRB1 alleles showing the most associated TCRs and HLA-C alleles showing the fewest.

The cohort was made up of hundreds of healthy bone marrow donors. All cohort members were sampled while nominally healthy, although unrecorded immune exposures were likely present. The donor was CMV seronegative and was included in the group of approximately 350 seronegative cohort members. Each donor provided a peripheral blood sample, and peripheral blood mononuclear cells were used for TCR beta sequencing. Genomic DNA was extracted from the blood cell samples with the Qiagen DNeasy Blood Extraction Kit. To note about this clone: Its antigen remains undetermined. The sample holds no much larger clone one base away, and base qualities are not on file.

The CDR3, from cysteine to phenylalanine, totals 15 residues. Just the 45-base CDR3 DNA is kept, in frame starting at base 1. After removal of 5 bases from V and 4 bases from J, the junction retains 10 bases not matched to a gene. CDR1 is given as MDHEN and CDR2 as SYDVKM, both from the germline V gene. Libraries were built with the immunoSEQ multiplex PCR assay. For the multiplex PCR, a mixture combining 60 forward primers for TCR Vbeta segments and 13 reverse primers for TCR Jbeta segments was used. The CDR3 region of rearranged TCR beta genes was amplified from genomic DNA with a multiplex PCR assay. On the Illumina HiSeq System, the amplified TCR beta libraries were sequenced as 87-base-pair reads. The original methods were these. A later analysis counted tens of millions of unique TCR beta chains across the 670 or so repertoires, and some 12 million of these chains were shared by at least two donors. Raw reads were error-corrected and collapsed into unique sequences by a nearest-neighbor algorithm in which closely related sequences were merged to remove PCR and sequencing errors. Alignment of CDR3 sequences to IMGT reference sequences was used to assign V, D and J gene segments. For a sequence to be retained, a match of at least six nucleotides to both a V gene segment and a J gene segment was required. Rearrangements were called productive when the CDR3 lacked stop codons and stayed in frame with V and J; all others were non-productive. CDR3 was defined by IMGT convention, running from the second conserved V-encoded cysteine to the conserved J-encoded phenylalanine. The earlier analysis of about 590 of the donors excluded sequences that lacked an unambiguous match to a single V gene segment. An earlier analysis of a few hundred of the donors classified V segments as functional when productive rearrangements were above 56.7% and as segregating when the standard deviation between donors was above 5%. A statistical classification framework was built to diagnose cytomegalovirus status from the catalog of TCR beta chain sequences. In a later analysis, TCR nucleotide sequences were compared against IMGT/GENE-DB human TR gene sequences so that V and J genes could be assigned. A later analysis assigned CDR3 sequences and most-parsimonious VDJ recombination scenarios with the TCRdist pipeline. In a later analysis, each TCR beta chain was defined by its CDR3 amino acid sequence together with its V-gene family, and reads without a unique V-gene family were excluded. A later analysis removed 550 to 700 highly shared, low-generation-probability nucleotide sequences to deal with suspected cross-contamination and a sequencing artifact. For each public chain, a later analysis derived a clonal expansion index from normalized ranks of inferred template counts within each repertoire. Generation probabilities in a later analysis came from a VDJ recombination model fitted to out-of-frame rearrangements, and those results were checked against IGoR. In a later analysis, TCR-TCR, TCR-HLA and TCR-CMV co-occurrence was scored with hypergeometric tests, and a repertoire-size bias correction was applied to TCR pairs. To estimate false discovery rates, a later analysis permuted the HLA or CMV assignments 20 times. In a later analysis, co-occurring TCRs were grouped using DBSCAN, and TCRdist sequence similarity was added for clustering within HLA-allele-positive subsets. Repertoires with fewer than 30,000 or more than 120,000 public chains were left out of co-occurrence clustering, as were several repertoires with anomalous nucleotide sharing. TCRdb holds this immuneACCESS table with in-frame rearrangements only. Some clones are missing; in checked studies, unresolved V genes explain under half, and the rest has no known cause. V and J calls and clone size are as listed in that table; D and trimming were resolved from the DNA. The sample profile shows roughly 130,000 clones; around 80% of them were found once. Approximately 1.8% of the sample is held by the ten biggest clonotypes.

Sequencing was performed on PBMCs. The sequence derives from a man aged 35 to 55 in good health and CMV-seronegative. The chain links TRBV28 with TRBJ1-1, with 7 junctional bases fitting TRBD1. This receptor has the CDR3 CASSQRGRVGTEAFF. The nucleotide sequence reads TGTGCCAGCAGTCAGAGGGGGCGTGTAGGCACTGAAGCTTTCTTT.